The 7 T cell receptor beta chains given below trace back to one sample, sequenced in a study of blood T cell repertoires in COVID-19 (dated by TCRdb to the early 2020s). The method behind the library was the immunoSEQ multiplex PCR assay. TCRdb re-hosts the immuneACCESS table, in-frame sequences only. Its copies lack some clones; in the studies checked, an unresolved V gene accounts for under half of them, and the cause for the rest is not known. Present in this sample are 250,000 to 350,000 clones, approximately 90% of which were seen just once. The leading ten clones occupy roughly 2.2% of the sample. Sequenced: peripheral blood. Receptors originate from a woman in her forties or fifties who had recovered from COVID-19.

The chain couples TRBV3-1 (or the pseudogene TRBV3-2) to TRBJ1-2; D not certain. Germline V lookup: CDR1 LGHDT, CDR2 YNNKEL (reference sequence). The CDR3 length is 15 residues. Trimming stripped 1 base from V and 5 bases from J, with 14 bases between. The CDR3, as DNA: TGTGCCAGCAGCCAAGCTGCAGGTGGGCTTTATGGCTACACCTTC. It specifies CASSQAAGGLYGYTF.

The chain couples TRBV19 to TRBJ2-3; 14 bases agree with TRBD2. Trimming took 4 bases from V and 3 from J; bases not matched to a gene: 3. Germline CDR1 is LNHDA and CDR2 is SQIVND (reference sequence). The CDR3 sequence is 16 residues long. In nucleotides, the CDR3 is TGTGCCAGTAGTAAAGGGACTAGCGGGAGAACAGATACGCAGTATTTT. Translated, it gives CASSKGTSGRTDTQYF.

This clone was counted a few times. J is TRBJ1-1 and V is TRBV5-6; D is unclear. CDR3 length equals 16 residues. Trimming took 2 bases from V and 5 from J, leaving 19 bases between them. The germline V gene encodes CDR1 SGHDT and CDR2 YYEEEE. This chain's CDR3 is CASSLKRWRGTTEAFF. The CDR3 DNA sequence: TGTGCCAGCAGCTTAAAACGATGGAGAGGCACTACTGAAGCTTTCTTT.

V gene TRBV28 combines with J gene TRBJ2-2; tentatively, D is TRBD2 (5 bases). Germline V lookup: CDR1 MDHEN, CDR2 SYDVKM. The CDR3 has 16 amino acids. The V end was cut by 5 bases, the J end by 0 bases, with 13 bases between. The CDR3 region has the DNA TGTGCCAGCAGTACACCGGAGGAATCGAACACCGGGGAGCTGTTTTTT. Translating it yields CASSTPEESNTGELFF.

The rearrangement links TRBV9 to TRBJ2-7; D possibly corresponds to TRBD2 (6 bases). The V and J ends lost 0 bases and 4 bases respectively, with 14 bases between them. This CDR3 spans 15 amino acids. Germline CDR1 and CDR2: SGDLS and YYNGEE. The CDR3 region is CASSVDAGRTYEQYF. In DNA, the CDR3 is TGTGCCAGCAGCGTAGATGCGGGGAGGACATACGAGCAGTACTTC.

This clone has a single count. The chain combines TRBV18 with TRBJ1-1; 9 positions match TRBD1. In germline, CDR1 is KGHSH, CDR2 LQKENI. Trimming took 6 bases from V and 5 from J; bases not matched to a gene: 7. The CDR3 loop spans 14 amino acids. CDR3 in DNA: TGTGCCAGCTCCGGGGGACAGGGATGGACTGAAGCTTTCTTT. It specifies CASSGGQGWTEAFF. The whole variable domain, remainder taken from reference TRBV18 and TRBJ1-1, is NAGVMQNPRHLVRRRGQEARLRCSPMKGHSHVYWYRQLPEEGLKFMVYLQKENIIDESGMPKERFSAEFPKEGPSILRIQQVVRGDSAAYFCASSGGQGWTEAFFGQGTRLTVV.

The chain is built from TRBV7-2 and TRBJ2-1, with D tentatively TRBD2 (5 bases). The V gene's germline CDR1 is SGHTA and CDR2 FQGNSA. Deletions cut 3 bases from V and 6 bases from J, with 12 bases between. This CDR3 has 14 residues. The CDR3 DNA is TGTGCCAGCAGCTTTGGGAGCGCGGGCAATGAGCAGTTCTTC. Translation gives CASSFGSAGNEQFF.